The clone carrying this T cell receptor beta chain has just a few counts. This sample was taken from a study of T-cell memory formation after mild COVID-19. Via MiXCR, TCRdb re-called the 5' RACE reads, giving one row per CDR3 protein. The profile shows about 560,000 distinct CDR3 sequences, approximately 21% of them singletons. The CDR3 sequence is 15 residues long. Germline loops: CDR1 KGHDR, CDR2 SFDVKD. With V trimmed by 4 bases and J by 4 bases, 7 bases remained unmatched. Sequencing was done on a sample of PBMCs or a T cell subset sorted from them (not recorded which). The chain joins TRBV24-1 to TRBJ2-3; 7 bases line up with TRBD2. The source is an adult woman who had mild COVID-19 (a few samples of this study predate the infection). Cell type and time point are not known. In DNA, the CDR3 is TGTGCCACCAGTGAGGCCGGACTAGTTCCAGATACGCAGTATTTT. Translation gives CATSEAGLVPDTQYF.